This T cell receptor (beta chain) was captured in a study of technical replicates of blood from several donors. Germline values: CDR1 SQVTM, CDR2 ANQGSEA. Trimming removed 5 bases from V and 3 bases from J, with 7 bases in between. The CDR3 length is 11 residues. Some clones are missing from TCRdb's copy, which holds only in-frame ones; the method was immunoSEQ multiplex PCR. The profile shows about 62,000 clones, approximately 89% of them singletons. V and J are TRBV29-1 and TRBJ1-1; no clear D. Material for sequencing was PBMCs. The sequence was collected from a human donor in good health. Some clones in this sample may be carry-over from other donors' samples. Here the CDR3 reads CSVFSDTEAFF. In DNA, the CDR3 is TGCAGCGTTTTTTCGGACACTGAAGCTTTCTTT.